These T cell receptor beta chains were read from a single sample in a study of regulatory T cells in long-lasting Graves disease. In TCRdb, the multiplex PCR reads were re-called with MiXCR into one record per CDR3 protein. The sample lists fewer than 650,000 distinct CDR3 sequences, roughly 15% occurring once. These data are also associated with another study on T cells in Graves' hyperthyroidism and ophthalmopathy.

The sample was peripheral blood mononuclear cells (PBMCs), taken at new diagnosis, from a patient treated with antithyroid drugs. The receptors were sampled from a woman aged 30 to 39 with Graves disease. CDR3s include the opening cysteine and the closing phenylalanine or tryptophan. Not every row has a clone size; where given, it reads once, few, many or a size class.

V	length	size	J	CDR3
TRBV7-9	13	-	TRBJ2-7	CASSVTSVGEQYF
TRBV29-1	15	-	TRBJ2-7	CSVEDGRKPPYEQYF
TRBV5-4	15	-	TRBJ2-7	CASSLASSGSREQYF
TRBV7-3	15	many	TRBJ2-7	CASSPTGTGFYEQYF
TRBV15	16	-	TRBJ2-1	CATRLNTAGTYNEQFF
TRBV7-9	15	many	TRBJ1-6	CASSFGTGLRSPLHF
TRBV6-5	14	-	TRBJ1-2	CASSYSRQGAGYTF
TRBV10-2	13	few	TRBJ2-4	CASSVSGGNIQYF
TRBV6-1	14	-	TRBJ2-3	CASDLDSRVGTQYF
TRBV20-1	12	many	TRBJ1-2	CSARGRGGGYTF
TRBV3-1	17	-	TRBJ2-1	CASSPASGRASYNEQFF
TRBV3-1	12	many	TRBJ2-1	CASSQGLAGVFF
TRBV20-1	16	many	TRBJ1-5	CSAGTGIGSSNQPQHF
TRBV7-2	17	-	TRBJ1-5	CASSLFRPGRDDQPQHF
TRBV30	16	-	TRBJ1-5	CAWSPPWDIPNQPQHF
TRBV2	12	many	TRBJ1-1	CASSEWGVEAFF
TRBV5-1	14	-	TRBJ1-4	CASSLRVRVAKTVF
TRBV6-1	16	-	TRBJ2-3	CASSEPGLEITDTQYF
TRBV3-1	18	-	TRBJ1-4	CASSQRGTGVATNEKLFF
TRBV4-2	16	-	TRBJ2-1	CASSSGVGVRYNEQFF
TRBV6-2/TRBV6-3	16	-	TRBJ2-7	CASSYYPPEWRYEQYF
TRBV14	14	few	TRBJ1-5	CASSQGGTGQPQHF
TRBV10-3	16	many	TRBJ2-7	CAISESRGLLLYEQYF
TRBV12-3/TRBV12-4	16	many	TRBJ1-1	CASSLSSFFKNTEAFF
TRBV7-2	16	many	TRBJ2-5	CASSLVGQGAGETQYF
TRBV28	19	-	TRBJ1-2	CASSFAGTGGIMKIGGYTF
TRBV9	16	few	TRBJ2-7	CASSVERQGPSYEQYF
TRBV7-2	15	few	TRBJ2-5	CASSFRTGLSQTQYF
TRBV29-1	15	many	TRBJ2-1	CSVGKSGRVYNEQFF
TRBV5-1	17	-	-	CASSPQSTGTGEGTQYF
TRBV28	13	-	TRBJ1-1	CASSRVGPPEAFF
TRBV7-9	15	-	TRBJ2-4	CASSLWGTGVDIQYF
TRBV28	16	-	TRBJ2-3	CASSFTTASIADTQYF
TRBV28	15	many	TRBJ1-5	CASSVGQGERQPQHF
TRBV7-9	14	many	TRBJ1-2	CASSSRGPNYGYTF
TRBV28	14	many	TRBJ1-6	CASTLGQGNSPLHF
TRBV3-1	16	-	TRBJ2-2	CASGLRAGGPFGELFF